The rows below give T cell receptor beta chains drawn from one sample of a study of cytomegalovirus exposure and HLA in healthy donors. Clones were read by immunoSEQ multiplex PCR, and TCRdb kept only the in-frame ones, dropping some. Of roughly 180,000 clones listed, approximately 80% were seen once; the top ten hold more than 1.1%. Sequencing was carried out using PBMCs. The receptors shown here come from a girl between 10 and 17 years old in good health and CMV-seropositive. Both conserved end residues are part of each CDR3. D genes are given only for firm matches. Only part of the rows carry a size: once, few, many, or a class if the clone is expanded.

v_call: TRBV11-2; j_call: TRBJ2-3; d_call: -; clone_size: -; cdr3_nt: TGTGCCAGCAGCCGATTGCTAGATCCCGGCACAGATACGCAGTATTTT; cdr3_aa: CASSRLLDPGTDTQYF
v_call: TRBV10-1; j_call: TRBJ2-1; d_call: TRBD2; clone_size: -; cdr3_nt: TGCGCCAGCAGTGAGACGACCCAAGTAGCGGGAGGGCGGAATGAGCAGTTCTTC; cdr3_aa: CASSETTQVAGGRNEQFF
v_call: TRBV12-5; j_call: TRBJ2-3; d_call: -; clone_size: -; cdr3_nt: TGTGCTAGTGGTTTGGGCCAGGGCACAGATACGCAGTATTTT; cdr3_aa: CASGLGQGTDTQYF
v_call: TRBV6-1; j_call: TRBJ2-6; d_call: -; clone_size: -; cdr3_nt: TGTGCCAGCAGTGTTGACAGGCCGCATGGGGCCAACGTCCTGACTTTC; cdr3_aa: CASSVDRPHGANVLTF
v_call: TRBV4-1; j_call: TRBJ2-1; d_call: TRBD2; clone_size: -; cdr3_nt: TGCGCCAGCAGCCTGATTGGCGGGAGCGTAACGGATGAGCAGTTCTTC; cdr3_aa: CASSLIGGSVTDEQFF
v_call: TRBV5-1; j_call: TRBJ2-3; d_call: -; clone_size: -; cdr3_nt: TGCGCCACCACAGGGTCCAGCACAGATACGCAGTATTTT; cdr3_aa: CATTGSSTDTQYF
v_call: TRBV30; j_call: TRBJ2-1; d_call: -; clone_size: -; cdr3_nt: TGTGCCTGGAAGTTTGGGGCGAATGAGCAGTTCTTC; cdr3_aa: CAWKFGANEQFF
v_call: TRBV25-1; j_call: TRBJ1-5; d_call: TRBD1; clone_size: -; cdr3_nt: TGTGCCAGCAGTTCTGACAGGGGGCAAGGTCAGCCCCAGCATTTT; cdr3_aa: CASSSDRGQGQPQHF
v_call: TRBV6-5; j_call: TRBJ2-7; d_call: -; clone_size: -; cdr3_nt: TGTGCCAGCAGTTACTCCGGTACAGGAAGCACCGAGCAGTACTTC; cdr3_aa: CASSYSGTGSTEQYF
v_call: TRBV29-1; j_call: TRBJ2-1; d_call: -; clone_size: -; cdr3_nt: TGCAGCGTTGACCGGGCCCGGACACACTACAATGAGCAGTTCTTC; cdr3_aa: CSVDRARTHYNEQFF
v_call: TRBV21-1; j_call: TRBJ2-7; d_call: -; clone_size: -; cdr3_nt: TGTGCCGGGTACAGGGGCTCCTACGAGCAGTACTTC; cdr3_aa: CAGYRGSYEQYF
v_call: TRBV25-1; j_call: TRBJ2-3; d_call: TRBD2; clone_size: -; cdr3_nt: TGTGCCAGCCTCGATAGCGGGAGTACATGGGATACGCAGTATTTT; cdr3_aa: CASLDSGSTWDTQYF
v_call: TRBV28; j_call: TRBJ1-1; d_call: -; clone_size: -; cdr3_nt: TGTGCCAGCAGTGCTCGCCTTCCCCCCGGACAGTTTAACACTGAAGCTTTCTTT; cdr3_aa: CASSARLPPGQFNTEAFF
v_call: TRBV7-8; j_call: TRBJ2-7; d_call: TRBD2; clone_size: few; cdr3_nt: TGTGCCAGCAGCTCCCTCTTGGGACTAGCGGCAGAATACGAGCAGTACTTC; cdr3_aa: CASSSLLGLAAEYEQYF
v_call: TRBV16; j_call: TRBJ1-2; d_call: TRBD1; clone_size: -; cdr3_nt: TGTGCCAGCAGCACACAGGGGGATGACGGCTACACCTTC; cdr3_aa: CASSTQGDDGYTF
v_call: TRBV7-9; j_call: TRBJ2-1; d_call: TRBD2; clone_size: -; cdr3_nt: TGTGCCAGCAGCTTAACTAGCGGGAGTCATGAGCAGTTCTTC; cdr3_aa: CASSLTSGSHEQFF
v_call: TRBV20-1; j_call: TRBJ2-7; d_call: -; clone_size: -; cdr3_nt: TGCAGTGCTGCCGGGGACGAGCAGTACTTC; cdr3_aa: CSAAGDEQYF
v_call: TRBV7-9; j_call: TRBJ2-1; d_call: TRBD2; clone_size: -; cdr3_nt: TGTGCCAGCAGCTCTAGACTAGCGGGGCTCTACAATGAGCAGTTCTTC; cdr3_aa: CASSSRLAGLYNEQFF
v_call: TRBV10-3; j_call: TRBJ1-5; d_call: -; clone_size: -; cdr3_nt: TGTGCCATCACCCATAAGGACAGCCTGAATAGCAATCAGCCCCAGCATTTT; cdr3_aa: CAITHKDSLNSNQPQHF